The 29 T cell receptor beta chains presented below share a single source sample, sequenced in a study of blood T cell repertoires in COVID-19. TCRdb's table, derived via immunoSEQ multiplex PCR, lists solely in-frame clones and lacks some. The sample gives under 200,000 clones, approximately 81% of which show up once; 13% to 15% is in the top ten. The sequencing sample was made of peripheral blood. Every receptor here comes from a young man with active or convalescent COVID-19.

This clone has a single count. The CDR3 sequence is CASSLARRNYGYTF. The CDR3 bases are TGCGCCAGCAGCTTGGCTCGTAGAAACTATGGCTACACCTTC. J is TRBJ1-2 and V is TRBV5-1, with D uncertain. This CDR3 region has 14 residues. Trimming removed 0 bases from V and 2 bases from J, with 8 bases in between. CDR1 is SGHRS and CDR2 is YFSETQ in the germline V gene.

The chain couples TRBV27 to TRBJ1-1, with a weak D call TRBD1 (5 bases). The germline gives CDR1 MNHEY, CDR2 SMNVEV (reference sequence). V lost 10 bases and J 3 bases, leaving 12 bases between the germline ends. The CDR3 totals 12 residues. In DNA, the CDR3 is TGTGCCACCCGGGACTGGGACACTGAAGCTTTCTTT. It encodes CATRDWDTEAFF.

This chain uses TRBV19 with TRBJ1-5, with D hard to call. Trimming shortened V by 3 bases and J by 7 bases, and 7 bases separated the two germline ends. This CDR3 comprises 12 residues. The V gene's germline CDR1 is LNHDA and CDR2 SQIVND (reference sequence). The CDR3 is CASSMGGQPQHF. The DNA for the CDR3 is TGTGCCAGTAGTATGGGAGGGCAGCCCCAGCATTTT. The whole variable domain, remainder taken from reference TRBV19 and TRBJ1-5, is DGGITQSPKYLFRKEGQNVTLSCEQNLNHDAMYWYRQDPGQGLRLIYYSQIVNDFQKGDIAEGYSVSREKKESFPLTVTSAQKNPTAFYLCASSMGGQPQHFGDGTRLSIL.

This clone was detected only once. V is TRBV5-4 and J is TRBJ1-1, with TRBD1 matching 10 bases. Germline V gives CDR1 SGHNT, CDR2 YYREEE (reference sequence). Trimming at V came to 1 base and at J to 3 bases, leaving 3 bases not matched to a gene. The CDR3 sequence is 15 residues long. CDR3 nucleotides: TGTGCCAGCAGCTTGCAGGACAGGGGGGACACTGAAGCTTTCTTT. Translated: CASSLQDRGDTEAFF.

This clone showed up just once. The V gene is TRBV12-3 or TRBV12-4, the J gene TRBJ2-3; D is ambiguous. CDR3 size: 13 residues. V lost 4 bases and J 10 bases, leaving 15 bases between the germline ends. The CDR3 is CASSSRSSTAQYF. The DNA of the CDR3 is TGTGCCAGCAGTTCCCGGAGCTCTACGGCGCAGTATTTT.

CDR3 sequence: CATSDLTEVSGNTIYF. The CDR3 nucleotides are TGTGCCACCAGTGATCTGACAGAAGTCTCTGGAAACACCATATATTTT. V usage is TRBV24-1 and J usage is TRBJ1-3; D is perhaps TRBD1 (5 bases). Germline CDR1 and CDR2: KGHDR and SFDVKD. This CDR3 has 16 residues. V was trimmed by 3 bases and J by 0 bases, leaving 11 bases between them.

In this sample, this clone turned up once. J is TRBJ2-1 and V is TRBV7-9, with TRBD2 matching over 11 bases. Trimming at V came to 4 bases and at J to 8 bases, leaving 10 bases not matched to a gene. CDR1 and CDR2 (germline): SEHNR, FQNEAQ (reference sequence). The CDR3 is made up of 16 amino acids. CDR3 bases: TGTGCCAGCAGCTCTTTAGCGGGGGGGCTTGTCTATGAGCAGTTCTTC. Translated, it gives CASSSLAGGLVYEQFF.

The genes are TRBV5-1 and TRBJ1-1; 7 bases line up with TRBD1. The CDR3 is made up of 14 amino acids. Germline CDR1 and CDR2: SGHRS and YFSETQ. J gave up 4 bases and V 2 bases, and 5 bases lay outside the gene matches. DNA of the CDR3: TGCGCCAGCAGCTTTGAACAGGGGCTCACTGAAGCTTTCTTT. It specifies CASSFEQGLTEAFF. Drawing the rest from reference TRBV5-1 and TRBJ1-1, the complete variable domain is KAGVTQTPRYLIKTRGQQVTLSCSPISGHRSVSWYQQTPGQGLQFLFEYFSETQRNKGNFPGRFSGRQFSNSRSEMNVSTLELGDSALYLCASSFEQGLTEAFFGQGTRLTVV.

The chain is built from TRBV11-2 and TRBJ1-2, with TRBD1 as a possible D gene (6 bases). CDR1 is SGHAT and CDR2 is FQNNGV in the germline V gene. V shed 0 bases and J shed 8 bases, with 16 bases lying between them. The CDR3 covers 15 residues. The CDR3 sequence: CASSLDAGDGRGYTF. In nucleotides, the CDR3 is TGTGCCAGCAGCTTAGACGCAGGGGATGGGCGGGGCTACACCTTC.

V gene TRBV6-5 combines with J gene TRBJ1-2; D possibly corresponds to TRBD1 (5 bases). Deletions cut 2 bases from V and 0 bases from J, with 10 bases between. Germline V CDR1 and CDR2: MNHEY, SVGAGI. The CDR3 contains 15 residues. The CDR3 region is CASSYGGAPNYGYTF. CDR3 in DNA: TGTGCCAGCAGTTACGGAGGGGCGCCTAACTATGGCTACACCTTC.

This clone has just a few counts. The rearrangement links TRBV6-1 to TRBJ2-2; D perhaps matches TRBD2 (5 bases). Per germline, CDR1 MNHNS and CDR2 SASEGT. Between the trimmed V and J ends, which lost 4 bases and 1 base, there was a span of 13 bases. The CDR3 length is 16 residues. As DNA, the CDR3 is TGTGCCAGCAGTGCCCACCCAGCGGAGAACACCGGGGAGCTGTTTTTT. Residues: CASSAHPAENTGELFF.

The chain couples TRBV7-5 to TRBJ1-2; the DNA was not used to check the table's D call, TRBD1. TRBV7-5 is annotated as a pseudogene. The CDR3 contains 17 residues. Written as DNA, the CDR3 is TGTGTCAGAAGCTCCTTAAGGGGGCAGCCCCATAACTATGGCTACACCTTC. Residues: CVRSSLRGQPHNYGYTF.

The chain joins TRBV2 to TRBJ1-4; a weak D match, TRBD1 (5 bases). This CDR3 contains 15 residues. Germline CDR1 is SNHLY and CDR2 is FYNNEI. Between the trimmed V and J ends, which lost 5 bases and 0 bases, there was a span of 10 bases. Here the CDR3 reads CASSKQVTTNEKLFF. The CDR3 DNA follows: TGTGCCAGCAGTAAACAGGTGACAACTAATGAAAAACTGTTTTTT.

CDR3 protein: CASSLGLGSLNEKLFF. The CDR3 bases are TGTGCCAGCAGTTTAGGGCTGGGCAGTCTTAATGAAAAACTGTTTTTT. V gene TRBV27 combines with J gene TRBJ1-4; no firm D call. Trimming pared 2 bases from V and 4 bases from J, leaving 14 bases between. The CDR3 has 16 residues. The germline gives CDR1 MNHEY, CDR2 SMNVEV (reference sequence).

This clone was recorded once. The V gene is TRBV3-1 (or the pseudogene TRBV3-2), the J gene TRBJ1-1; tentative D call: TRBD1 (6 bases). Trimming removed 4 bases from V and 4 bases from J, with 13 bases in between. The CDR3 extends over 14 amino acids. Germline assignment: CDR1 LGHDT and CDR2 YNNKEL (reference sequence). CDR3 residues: CASSPLGRGTEAFF. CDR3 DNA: TGTGCCAGCAGCCCCCTGGGCAGGGGCACTGAAGCTTTCTTT.

The CDR3 here is CASSLGRRSLYTEAFF. CDR3 DNA sequence: TGTGCCAGCAGCTTAGGGAGGAGGAGCTTATACACTGAAGCTTTCTTT. The chain links TRBV11-3 to TRBJ1-1; no reliable D call. V lost 1 base to trimming and J lost 3 bases, with 15 bases between them. The CDR3 extends over 16 amino acids. Per the germline V gene, CDR1 is SGHNT and CDR2 is YENEEA.

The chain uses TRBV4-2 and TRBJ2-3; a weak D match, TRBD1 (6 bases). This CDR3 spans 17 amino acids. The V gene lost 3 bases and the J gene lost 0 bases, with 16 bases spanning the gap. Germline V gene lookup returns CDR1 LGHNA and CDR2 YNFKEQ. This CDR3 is CASSQIAPDSSTDTQYF. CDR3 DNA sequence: TGTGCCAGCAGCCAGATCGCCCCGGACAGTAGCACAGATACGCAGTATTTT.

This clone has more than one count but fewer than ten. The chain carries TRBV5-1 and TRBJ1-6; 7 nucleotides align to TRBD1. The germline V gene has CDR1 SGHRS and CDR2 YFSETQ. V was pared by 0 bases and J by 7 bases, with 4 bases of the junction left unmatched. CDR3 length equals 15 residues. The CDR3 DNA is TGCGCCAGCAGCTTGGTGGAAGGGGGCAATTCACCCCTCCACTTT. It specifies CASSLVEGGNSPLHF.

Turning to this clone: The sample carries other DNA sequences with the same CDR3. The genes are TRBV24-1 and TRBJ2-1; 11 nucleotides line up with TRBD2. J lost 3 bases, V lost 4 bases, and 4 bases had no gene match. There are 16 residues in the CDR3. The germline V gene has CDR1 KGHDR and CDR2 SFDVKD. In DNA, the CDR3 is TGTGCCACCAGTGACCCCGGGACTAGCGGCTACAATGAGCAGTTCTTC. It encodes CATSDPGTSGYNEQFF.

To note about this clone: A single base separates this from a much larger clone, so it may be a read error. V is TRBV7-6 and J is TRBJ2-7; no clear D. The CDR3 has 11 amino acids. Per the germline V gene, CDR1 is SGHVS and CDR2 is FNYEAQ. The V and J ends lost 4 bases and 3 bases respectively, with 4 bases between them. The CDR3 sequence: CASSSNYEQYF. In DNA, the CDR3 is TGTGCCAGCAGCTCCAACTACGAGCAGTACTTC. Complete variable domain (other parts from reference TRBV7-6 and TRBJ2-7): GAGVSQSPRYKVTKRGQDVALRCDPISGHVSLYWYRQALGQGPEFLTYFNYEAQQDKSGLPNDRFSAERPEGSISTLTIQRTEQRDSAMYRCASSSNYEQYFGPGTRLTVT.

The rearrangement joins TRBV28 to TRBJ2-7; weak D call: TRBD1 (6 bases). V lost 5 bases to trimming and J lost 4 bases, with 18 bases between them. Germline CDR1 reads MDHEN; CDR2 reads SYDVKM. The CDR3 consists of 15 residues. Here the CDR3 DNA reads TGTGCCAGCAGTCTACCGTCCGGGACAAATTACGAGCAGTACTTC. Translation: CASSLPSGTNYEQYF.

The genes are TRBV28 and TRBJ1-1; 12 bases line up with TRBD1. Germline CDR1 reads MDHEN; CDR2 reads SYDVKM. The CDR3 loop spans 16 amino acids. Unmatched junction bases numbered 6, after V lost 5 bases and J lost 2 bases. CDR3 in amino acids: CASSTPGTGGNTEAFF. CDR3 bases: TGTGCCAGCAGTACCCCCGGGACAGGGGGCAACACTGAAGCTTTCTTT.

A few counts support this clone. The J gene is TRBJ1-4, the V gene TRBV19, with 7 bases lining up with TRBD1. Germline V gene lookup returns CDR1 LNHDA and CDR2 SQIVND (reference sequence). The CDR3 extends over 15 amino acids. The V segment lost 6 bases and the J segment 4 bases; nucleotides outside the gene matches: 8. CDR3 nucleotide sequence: TGTGCCAGTAGCCTGGGACAGTCTTTTAATGAAAAACTGTTTTTT. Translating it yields CASSLGQSFNEKLFF.

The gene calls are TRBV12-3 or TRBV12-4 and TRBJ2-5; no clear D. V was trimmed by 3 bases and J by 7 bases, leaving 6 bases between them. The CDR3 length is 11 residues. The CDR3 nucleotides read TGTGCCAGCAGTTTTAGTGTGACCCAGTACTTC. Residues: CASSFSVTQYF.

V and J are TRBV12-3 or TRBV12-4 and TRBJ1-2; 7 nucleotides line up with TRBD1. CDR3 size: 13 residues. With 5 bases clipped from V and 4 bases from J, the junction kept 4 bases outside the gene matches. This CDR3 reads CASSLDRIYGYTF. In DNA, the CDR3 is TGTGCCAGCAGTCTGGACAGGATCTATGGCTACACCTTC.

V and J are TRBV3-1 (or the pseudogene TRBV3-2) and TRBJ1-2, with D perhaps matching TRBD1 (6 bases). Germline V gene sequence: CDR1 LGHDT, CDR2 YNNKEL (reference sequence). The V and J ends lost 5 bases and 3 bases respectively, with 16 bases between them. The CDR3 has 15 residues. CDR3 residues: CASSIQGLRDYGYTF. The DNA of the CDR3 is TGTGCCAGCAGCATCCAGGGGTTGCGGGACTATGGCTACACCTTC.

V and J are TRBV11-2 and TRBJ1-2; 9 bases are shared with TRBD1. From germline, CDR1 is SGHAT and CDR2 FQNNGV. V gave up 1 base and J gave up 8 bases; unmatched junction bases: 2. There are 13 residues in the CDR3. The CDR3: CASSLGTGVGYTF. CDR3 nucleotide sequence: TGTGCCAGCAGCTTAGGGACAGGGGTCGGCTACACCTTC.

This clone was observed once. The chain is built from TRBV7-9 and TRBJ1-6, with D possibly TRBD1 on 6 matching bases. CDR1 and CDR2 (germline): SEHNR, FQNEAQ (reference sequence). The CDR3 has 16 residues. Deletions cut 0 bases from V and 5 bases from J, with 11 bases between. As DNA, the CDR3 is TGTGCCAGCAGCTTAGCGGGGGCAGGTCATAATTCACCCCTCCACTTT. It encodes CASSLAGAGHNSPLHF.

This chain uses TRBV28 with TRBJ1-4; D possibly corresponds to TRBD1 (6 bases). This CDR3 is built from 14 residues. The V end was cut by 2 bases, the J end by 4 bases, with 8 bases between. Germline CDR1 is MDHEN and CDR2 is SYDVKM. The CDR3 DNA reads TGTGCCAGCAGTTTACAGGGGATTAATGAAAAACTGTTTTTT. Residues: CASSLQGINEKLFF.